The rows below give T cell receptor beta chains drawn from one sample of a study of blood T cell repertoires in COVID-19. The method was immunoSEQ multiplex PCR; TCRdb's version includes in-frame clones alone and lacks a portion of them. Of some 270,000 clones in the sample, 89% were seen once. The sample consisted of peripheral blood. All receptors derive from a woman aged 40 to 55 who had recovered from COVID-19. Both conserved end residues are part of each CDR3. D genes are given only for firm matches. Rows give clone size only sometimes, using once, few, many, or a class for an expanded clone.

size	V	J	D	CDR3	DNA
.	TRBV15	TRBJ1-2	TRBD1	CATSRDRMADGYTF	TGTGCCACCAGCAGGGACAGGATGGCGGATGGCTACACCTTC
.	TRBV2	TRBJ2-3	.	CASSEIVMTDTQYF	TGTGCCAGCAGTGAAATTGTAATGACAGATACGCAGTATTTT
.	TRBV10-3	TRBJ2-1	.	CAISGDWVYNEQFF	TGTGCCATCAGTGGGGACTGGGTCTACAATGAGCAGTTCTTC
.	TRBV6-5	TRBJ1-1	.	CASRGPRGSTEAFF	TGTGCCAGCAGAGGTCCCAGGGGCAGCACTGAAGCTTTCTTT
.	TRBV28	TRBJ1-2	TRBD1	CASSRYRGEGYTF	TGTGCCAGCAGTCGATACAGGGGAGAGGGCTACACCTTC
.	TRBV29-1	TRBJ1-1	.	CSVDRKTGLQEAFF	TGCAGCGTTGATCGAAAGACGGGACTACAGGAAGCTTTCTTT
.	TRBV30	TRBJ2-2	.	CAWSAGGELFF	TGTGCCTGGAGCGCAGGAGGGGAGCTGTTTTTT
.	TRBV7-3	TRBJ2-3	TRBD1	CASSTTGGPDTQYF	TGTGCCAGCAGCACCACAGGGGGCCCAGATACGCAGTATTTT
.	TRBV3-1/TRBV3-2	TRBJ2-3	.	CASSLLRATDTQYF	TGTGCCAGCAGCCTCCTGAGGGCGACAGATACGCAGTATTTT
.	TRBV7-9	TRBJ2-1	.	CASSSGLNNEQFF	TGTGCCAGCAGCTCCGGACTTAACAATGAGCAGTTCTTC
.	TRBV28	TRBJ1-6	TRBD1	CASSSAGQHNSPLHF	TGTGCCAGCAGTTCCGCGGGACAGCATAATTCACCCCTCCACTTT
.	TRBV5-1	TRBJ1-1	TRBD1	CASSLRDRDTEAFF	TGCGCCAGCAGCTTAAGGGACAGGGACACTGAAGCTTTCTTT
.	TRBV5-4	TRBJ1-2	.	CASSQPGQGWRGYTF	TGTGCCAGCAGCCAACCGGGGCAGGGGTGGAGGGGCTACACCTTC
.	TRBV7-2	TRBJ2-3	TRBD2	CASSPLAGASTDTQYF	TGTGCCAGCAGCCCTCTAGCGGGGGCTAGCACAGATACGCAGTATTTT
.	TRBV2	TRBJ1-2	.	CASSVTGTTYGYTF	TGTGCCAGCAGTGTTACCGGGACAACCTATGGCTACACCTTC
.	TRBV6-5	TRBJ2-3	.	CASSPVRDTQYF	TGTGCCAGCAGTCCTGTTAGAGATACGCAGTATTTT
.	TRBV2	TRBJ2-1	TRBD2	CASCGSSSYNEQFF	TGTGCCAGCTGCGGGAGCAGCTCCTACAATGAGCAGTTCTTC
.	TRBV18	TRBJ1-3	.	CASSPEQGYTIYF	TGTGCCAGCTCACCGGAGCAGGGATACACCATATATTTT
.	TRBV28	TRBJ1-2	.	CATLVGGGYGYTF	TGTGCCACCCTAGTTGGGGGGGGCTATGGCTACACCTTC
.	TRBV15	TRBJ2-6	.	CATSPSGRGTGANVLTF	TGTGCCACCAGCCCTTCCGGCAGGGGTACTGGGGCCAACGTCCTGACTTTC
.	TRBV5-6	TRBJ2-1	.	CASSWPGLEQFF	TGTGCCAGCAGCTGGCCGGGACTTGAGCAGTTCTTC
.	TRBV9	TRBJ2-1	.	CASSANGGSFDEQFF	TGTGCCAGCAGCGCCAACGGAGGGAGCTTCGATGAGCAGTTCTTC
.	TRBV4-1	TRBJ2-5	TRBD2	CASSQGGLALAETQYF	TGCGCCAGCAGCCAAGGGGGACTAGCCTTGGCGGAGACCCAGTACTTC
.	TRBV3-1/TRBV3-2	TRBJ1-1	.	CASSQAGVLEAFF	TGTGCCAGCAGCCAAGCCGGGGTTCTGGAAGCTTTCTTT
.	TRBV10-1	TRBJ2-5	.	CASSYNQETQYF	TGCGCCAGCAGTTATAATCAAGAGACCCAGTACTTC
.	TRBV7-2	TRBJ1-2	.	CASSLGSDYGYTF	TGTGCCAGCAGCTTAGGGTCAGATTATGGCTACACCTTC
.	TRBV30	TRBJ1-4	.	CAWSPVGHPGGKLFF	TGTGCCTGGAGCCCGGTGGGACATCCTGGGGGAAAACTGTTTTTT
.	TRBV7-3	TRBJ2-3	TRBD2	CASSLSGLAADTQYF	TGTGCCAGCAGCTTATCGGGACTAGCAGCAGATACGCAGTATTTT
.	TRBV5-1	TRBJ2-7	TRBD1	CASSHVAGTGGYEQYF	TGCGCCAGCAGCCACGTGGCCGGGACAGGGGGTTACGAGCAGTACTTC
.	TRBV7-2	TRBJ1-1	.	CASSLGQRTEAFF	TGTGCCAGCAGCTTAGGACAGAGGACTGAAGCTTTCTTT
.	TRBV2	TRBJ2-3	.	CASSGLASTDTQYF	TGTGCCAGCAGCGGACTTGCTAGCACAGATACGCAGTATTTT
.	TRBV5-1	TRBJ2-7	TRBD2	CASSLTAGVTNEQYF	TGCGCCAGCAGCCTGACGGCGGGGGTTACCAACGAGCAGTACTTC
once	TRBV29-1	TRBJ1-2	.	CSVRQDYGYTF	TGCAGCGTTCGCCAGGACTATGGCTACACCTTC
.	TRBV12-3/TRBV12-4	TRBJ2-2	TRBD2	CASNAGEVELFF	TGTGCCAGCAATGCGGGGGAGGTTGAGCTGTTTTTT
many	TRBV2	TRBJ1-1	.	CASSWRQMNTEAFF	TGTGCCAGCAGTTGGAGGCAGATGAACACTGAAGCTTTCTTT
.	TRBV30	TRBJ1-1	TRBD1	CAGRGDRGRAEAFF	TGTGCCGGGAGGGGGGACAGGGGAAGGGCTGAAGCTTTCTTT
.	TRBV6-5	TRBJ2-1	.	CASSYGLFNEQFF	TGTGCCAGCAGTTACGGGCTTTTTAATGAGCAGTTCTTC